These 14 T cell receptor beta chains originate from one sample sequenced in a study of T cell repertoires in cytomegalovirus infection. TCRdb re-analysed the reads in MiXCR, keeping a single row per CDR3 protein. The sample holds approximately 1,000,000 distinct CDR3 sequences, roughly 30% seen once. Their cognate antigens are unknown. The sample in question was cultured CD8+ T cells from PBMCs, obtained from culture after CMV antigen stimulation. The receptor set was obtained from a human donor in good health (CMV status not recorded). Some clones in this sample may be carry-over from other donors' samples.

This clonotype was counted a few times. The chain combines TRBV5-5 with TRBJ2-7; D not resolved. The CDR3 is 15 amino acids. V gave up 0 bases and J gave up 4 bases, with 14 bases separating them. Germline lookup yields CDR1 SGHKS and CDR2 YYEKEE (reference sequence). The CDR3 DNA follows: TGTGCCAGCAGCTTGGATCTGGGCAGGCTTTACGAGCAGTACTTC. It specifies CASSLDLGRLYEQYF.

This clonotype came up many times. The V and J genes are TRBV19 and TRBJ2-1, with D tentatively TRBD2 (5 bases). Trimming took 3 bases from V and 0 from J, leaving 12 bases between them. The CDR3 loop spans 16 amino acids. Germline CDR1 is LNHDA and CDR2 is SQIVND (reference sequence). CDR3 region: CASSISSGSSYNEQFF. The CDR3 DNA reads as TGTGCCAGTAGTATTTCCTCGGGGAGCTCCTACAATGAGCAGTTCTTC.

This clonotype turned up a few times. The chain carries TRBV12-3 or TRBV12-4 and TRBJ1-6, with TRBD1 as a possible D gene (6 bases). The length of the CDR3 is 18 residues. Trimming cost V 2 bases and J 3 bases, with 17 bases left between them. The CDR3 protein is CASSLSTGFLSYNSPLHF. The DNA for the CDR3 is TGTGCCAGCAGTTTAAGTACAGGGTTTCTTAGCTATAATTCACCCCTCCACTTT.

This clonotype was seen only a few times. This chain uses TRBV7-9 with TRBJ2-7; D is unresolved. Germline V gene sequence: CDR1 SEHNR, CDR2 FQNEAQ (reference sequence). The CDR3 is 12 residues long. Trimming stripped 4 bases from V and 6 bases from J, with 10 bases between. The CDR3 region has the DNA TGTGCCAGCAGCTCGGATGGCCGCGAGCAGTACTTC. This sequence encodes CASSSDGREQYF.

This chain connects TRBV19 to TRBJ1-5; no clear D gene. Germline lookup yields CDR1 LNHDA and CDR2 SQIVND (reference sequence). V lost 6 bases, J lost 1 base, and 4 bases lay in between. The CDR3 is made up of 12 amino acids. The CDR3, as DNA: TGTGCCAGTAGCATGAGCAATCAGCCCCAGCATTTT. This encodes CASSMSNQPQHF.

This clonotype occurred many times. The V and J genes are TRBV7-6 and TRBJ2-1; D might be TRBD2 (6 bases). Between the trimmed V and J ends, which lost 1 base and 6 bases, there was a span of 10 bases. Germline loops: CDR1 SGHVS, CDR2 FNYEAQ. This CDR3 contains 14 residues. CDR3 residues: CASSLEAGFNEQFF. In DNA form, the CDR3 reads TGTGCCAGCAGCTTAGAGGCGGGGTTCAATGAGCAGTTCTTC.

V and J are TRBV3-1 and TRBJ1-2, with TRBD1 matching over 7 bases. This CDR3 has 14 residues. V lost 4 bases and J lost 6; bases outside the gene matches: 8. Germline loops: CDR1 LGHDT, CDR2 YNNKEL (reference sequence). CDR3: CASSPPGQVDGYTF. In DNA form, the CDR3 reads TGTGCCAGCAGCCCCCCTGGACAGGTCGATGGCTACACCTTC.

The V gene is TRBV7-9, the J gene TRBJ2-5; D is tentatively TRBD1 or TRBD2 (5 bases each). V dropped 5 bases and J dropped 4 bases, with 14 bases sitting between them. The V gene's germline CDR1 is SEHNR and CDR2 FQNEAQ (reference sequence). CDR3 length: 14 residues. CDR3 DNA sequence: TGTGCCAGCAGCGCCAACGGGGCACGAGAGACCCAGTACTTC. It is translated as CASSANGARETQYF.

The chain links TRBV7-2 to TRBJ2-2; TRBD2 matches 12 bases. CDR1 is SGHTA, CDR2 FQGNSA, per germline. The CDR3 is 18 residues long. The V and J ends lost 3 bases and 4 bases, in that order; junction bases with no gene match: 9. The CDR3 spells CASSLLAGGLGGTGELFF. The CDR3 DNA sequence: TGTGCCAGCAGCTTGCTAGCGGGGGGGCTCGGGGGCACCGGGGAGCTGTTTTTT.

In regard to this clonotype: The junction shows a germline mismatch at one end, possibly a read error. V gene TRBV27 combines with J gene TRBJ2-1; D gene ambiguous. The germline gives CDR1 MNHEY, CDR2 SMNVEV (reference sequence). The CDR3 runs 11 residues. The CDR3 loop reads CASSSGRDLAF. DNA of the CDR3: TGTGCCAGCAGTTCTGGGCGAGACCTGGCTTTC.

The rearrangement uses TRBV5-4 and TRBJ1-2; a weak D match, TRBD1 (6 bases). This CDR3 spans 16 amino acids. V shed 3 bases and J shed 4 bases, with 19 bases lying between them. Germline lookup yields CDR1 SGHNT and CDR2 YYREEE (reference sequence). The CDR3 DNA reads TGTGCCAGCAGCTGGGACACCAACCCTGCCCCCTATGGCTACACCTTC. Amino acids: CASSWDTNPAPYGYTF.

The chain joins TRBV27 to TRBJ1-5; 9 nucleotides agree with TRBD1. This CDR3 is built from 14 residues. The junction had 6 bases not matched to a gene; V was cut back by 5 bases and J by 7 bases. CDR1 MNHEY and CDR2 SMNVEV come from the germline V gene (reference sequence). CDR3 in amino acids: CASSIYRGLQPQHF. CDR3 nucleotides: TGTGCCAGCAGTATCTACAGGGGGCTACAGCCCCAGCATTTT.

The chain carries TRBV9 and TRBJ2-3; possibly TRBD1 for D (5 bases). Per germline, CDR1 SGDLS and CDR2 YYNGEE. Trimming took off 0 bases at V and 2 bases at J, with 10 bases between the two ends. The CDR3 has 15 residues. CDR3 bases: TGTGCCAGCAGCGTAGTCCCAGGGCCCACAGATACGCAGTATTTT. Amino acids: CASSVVPGPTDTQYF.

This chain joins TRBV4-1 and TRBJ1-2; perhaps TRBD1 as D (6 bases). Germline assignment: CDR1 MGHRA and CDR2 YSYEKL. The CDR3 runs 15 residues. V lost 0 bases to trimming and J lost 3 bases, with 11 bases between them. The CDR3 sequence is CASSQDRAGDYGYTF. CDR3 coding DNA: TGCGCCAGCAGCCAAGACAGGGCAGGGGACTATGGCTACACCTTC.